Here is one TCR beta chain with its context. CDR1 is WSHSY and CDR2 is SAAADI in the germline V gene. The V gene end was trimmed by 4 bases and the J gene end by 2 bases; junction bases not matched to a gene: 7. The CDR3 runs to 16 residues. TCRdb's copy holds only in-frame clones and misses some; the assay was immunoSEQ multiplex PCR. The table has 57,000 or so clones, 83% seen once; the top ten hold approximately 3.5%. This record comes from a study of OX40 agonist ivuxolimab in advanced cancers. This chain links TRBV10-2 with TRBJ1-3; 8 nucleotides line up with TRBD1. This sequence originates from an adult with an advanced solid tumor such as melanoma, head and neck, liver or kidney cancer. The source material was CD4+ or CD8+ T cells sorted from blood, sampled in a trial of the OX40 agonist ivuxolimab. CDR3 DNA sequence: TGCGCCAGCAGTGTTACAGGGGGTCAAACTGGAAACACCATATATTTT. Translated, it gives CASSVTGGQTGNTIYF.